The 29 T cell receptor beta chains reported below all come from one sample, sequenced in a study of blood T cell repertoires in COVID-19. TCRdb keeps only in-frame clones here, not all; method: immunoSEQ multiplex PCR. The table includes roughly 99,000 clones, 84% detected once. The sample consisted of peripheral blood. The source of these receptors is a human donor in a cohort sampled during active COVID-19.

In regard to this clone: Additional DNA sequences in this sample encode the identical CDR3. V usage is TRBV4-3 and J usage is TRBJ1-5, with a weak D call TRBD1 (5 bases). Germline CDR1 LGHNA, CDR2 YSLEER. The CDR3 runs to 13 residues. V gave up 0 bases and J gave up 7 bases, with 7 bases separating them. CDR3 residues: CASSQERGQPQHF. CDR3 coding DNA: TGCGCCAGCAGCCAAGAGCGGGGCCAGCCCCAGCATTTT.

The chain joins TRBV6-2 or TRBV6-3 to TRBJ2-7; TRBD1 is a possible D gene (6 bases). In germline, CDR1 is MNHEY, CDR2 SVGEGT. The CDR3 runs to 14 residues. Trimming cost V 0 bases and J 5 bases, with 11 bases left between them. The CDR3 nucleotides are TGTGCCAGCAGTTACTCGGACAGTCGACACGAGCAGTACGTC. This sequence encodes CASSYSDSRHEQYV.

This chain links TRBV2 with TRBJ1-2, with D perhaps TRBD1 (5 bases). CDR3 length equals 15 residues. Germline CDR1 SNHLY, CDR2 FYNNEI. Trimming removed 8 bases at V and 4 bases at J, with 20 bases between. The CDR3 region is CASVRQGGPGYGYTF. CDR3 coding DNA: TGTGCCAGCGTCAGGCAGGGAGGCCCGGGCTATGGCTACACCTTC.

The chain is built from TRBV5-4 and TRBJ1-2; 7 nucleotides agree with TRBD1. CDR3 length equals 13 residues. The V gene's germline CDR1 is SGHNT and CDR2 YYREEE (reference sequence). J lost 8 bases, V lost 4 bases, and 8 bases had no gene match. CDR3 sequence reads: CASSLRTGEGYTF. Written as DNA, the CDR3 is TGTGCCAGCAGCCTACGAACAGGGGAAGGCTACACCTTC. The full variable domain, rest sourced from reference TRBV5-4 and TRBJ1-2, is ETGVTQSPTHLIKTRGQQVTLRCSSQSGHNTVSWYQQALGQGPQFIFQYYREEENGRGNFPPRFSGLQFPNYSSELNVNALELDDSALYLCASSLRTGEGYTFGSGTRLTVV.

The chain is built from TRBV5-4 and TRBJ2-3; 8 bases agree with TRBD2. After removal of 4 bases from V and 2 bases from J, the junction contained 9 bases not matched to a gene. The CDR3 length is 16 residues. Per germline, CDR1 SGHNT and CDR2 YYREEE (reference sequence). DNA of the CDR3: TGTGCCAGCAGCCGGGGGGGGAGGGCCGACACAGATACGCAGTATTTT. Residues: CASSRGGRADTDTQYF.

J is TRBJ1-1 and V is TRBV28; TRBD1 aligns across 8 bases. V was pared by 6 bases and J by 3 bases, with 12 bases of the junction left unmatched. CDR3 length equals 16 residues. Germline loops: CDR1 MDHEN, CDR2 SYDVKM. The CDR3, as DNA: TGTGCCAGCAGGTTACTTCCGGGACAGGCGGACACTGAAGCTTTCTTT. Translating gives CASRLLPGQADTEAFF.

This chain connects TRBV6-2 or TRBV6-3 to TRBJ2-1; 7 nucleotides align to TRBD2. After removal of 5 bases from V and 0 bases from J, the junction contained 4 bases not matched to a gene. CDR1 is MNHEY and CDR2 is SVGEGT in the germline V gene. The CDR3 has 15 amino acids. The CDR3 region has the DNA TGTGCCAGCAGTCGAGCGGGGAGCTCCTACAATGAGCAGTTCTTC. Its protein product is CASSRAGSSYNEQFF.

The V and J genes are TRBV7-6 and TRBJ2-1, with a weak D call TRBD1 (5 bases). The germline gives CDR1 SGHVS, CDR2 FNYEAQ. Trimming cost V 5 bases and J 1 base, with 15 bases left between them. CDR3 length: 16 amino acids. Here the CDR3 reads CASSTTSGFSYNEQFF. The CDR3 region has the DNA TGTGCCAGCAGCACCACTTCAGGGTTTTCCTACAATGAGCAGTTCTTC.

The rearrangement joins TRBV28 to TRBJ2-7, with 11 bases aligning to TRBD1. The germline V gene has CDR1 MDHEN and CDR2 SYDVKM. This CDR3 region has 14 residues. J lost 6 bases, V lost 6 bases, and 7 bases had no gene match. In DNA, the CDR3 is TGTGCCAGCAGCGTTCGGACAGGGGGCGGCGAGCAGTACTTC. It encodes CASSVRTGGGEQYF.

V gene TRBV4-3 combines with J gene TRBJ1-3; no definite D call. With 0 bases removed from V and 7 bases from J, the gap between germline ends came to 19 bases. The CDR3 extends over 17 amino acids. CDR1 is LGHNA and CDR2 is YSLEER in the germline V gene. The CDR3 DNA sequence: TGCGCCAGCAGCCAAGATCTGGCCTGGCCCCTCGGGAACACCATATATTTT. The encoded protein is CASSQDLAWPLGNTIYF.

The rearrangement links TRBV20-1 to TRBJ2-7; 8 nucleotides align to TRBD2. The V segment lost 3 bases and the J segment 7 bases; nucleotides outside the gene matches: 11. The CDR3 totals 14 residues. The germline CDR1 and CDR2 sequences are DFQATT and SNEGSKA (reference sequence). This CDR3 is CSASLSGEPWEQYF. CDR3 nucleotide sequence: TGCAGTGCTAGTCTTAGCGGGGAGCCATGGGAGCAGTACTTC.

This chain uses TRBV28 with TRBJ2-7, with 9 bases that match TRBD1. Germline lookup yields CDR1 MDHEN and CDR2 SYDVKM. The CDR3 has 15 amino acids. Trimming at V came to 6 bases and at J to 0 bases, leaving 6 bases not matched to a gene. Here the CDR3 DNA reads TGTGCCAGCAGCCCGGCGACAGGGGGCTCCTACGAGCAGTACTTC. This gives the protein CASSPATGGSYEQYF.

CDR3 residues: CASSVGHSYGYTF. In nucleotides, the CDR3 is TGTGCCAGCAGTGTGGGACATTCCTATGGCTACACCTTC. The chain combines TRBV25-1 with TRBJ1-2; weak D call: TRBD1 (6 bases). This CDR3 is built from 13 residues. CDR1 is MGHDK and CDR2 is SYGVNS in the germline V gene. Deletions cut 4 bases from V and 4 bases from J, with 10 bases between.

This chain links TRBV7-2 with TRBJ2-1, with TRBD2 identical over 13 bases. Germline lookup yields CDR1 SGHTA and CDR2 FQGNSA. V was clipped by 6 bases and J by 8 bases; unmatched bases: 7. CDR3 length: 15 residues. CDR3 nucleotides: TGTGCCAGCAGACCCCCTGGACTAGCGGGAGATGAGCAGTTCTTC. This translates into CASRPPGLAGDEQFF.

A few counts support this clone. The chain recombines TRBV9 with TRBJ1-1; 10 nucleotides match TRBD1. V gave up 2 bases and J gave up 8 bases; unmatched junction bases: 9. The CDR3 consists of 15 residues. CDR1 and CDR2 from the germline V gene are SGDLS and YYNGEE. The CDR3 protein is CASSVTGQGVSEAFF. For the CDR3, the DNA is TGTGCCAGCAGCGTGACAGGACAGGGGGTATCGGAAGCTTTCTTT.

This clone occurred once. V is TRBV5-6 and J is TRBJ2-3; 10 nucleotides match TRBD1. Germline loops: CDR1 SGHDT, CDR2 YYEEEE. The CDR3 has 17 residues. Trimming removed 0 bases from V and 4 bases from J; junction bases left unmatched: 8. The DNA of the CDR3 is TGTGCCAGCAGCTTGGATTCGGGACAGGGGAGGGCAGATACGCAGTATTTT. Its translation is CASSLDSGQGRADTQYF.

J is TRBJ2-2 and V is TRBV27; D may be TRBD2 (5 bases). The CDR3 extends over 15 amino acids. CDR1 and CDR2 (germline): MNHEY, SMNVEV (reference sequence). V was cut by 0 bases and J by 8 bases, with 13 bases left in between. The CDR3, as DNA: TGTGCCAGCAGTTTATCTCATTATCGCGGGGGGGAGCTGTTTTTT. It translates to CASSLSHYRGGELFF.

This rearrangement joins TRBV19 to TRBJ2-2; 10 positions match TRBD2. Germline V CDR1 and CDR2: LNHDA, SQIVND (reference sequence). This CDR3 comprises 16 residues. V lost 7 bases and J lost 7; bases outside the gene matches: 12. The DNA of the CDR3 is TGTGCCAGTAATCAGGGTCTAGCGGGAGTCGGCGGGGAGCTGTTTTTT. As protein: CASNQGLAGVGGELFF.

The rearrangement links TRBV3-1 (or the pseudogene TRBV3-2) to TRBJ2-1; 10 nucleotides align to TRBD1. J was trimmed by 8 bases and V by 4 bases; bases with no gene match: 11. The CDR3 is 16 amino acids. Germline values: CDR1 LGHDT, CDR2 YNNKEL (reference sequence). CDR3 coding DNA: TGTGCCAGCAGCCGACGCGACAGGGGGCGTTCTGATGAGCAGTTCTTC. Its translation: CASSRRDRGRSDEQFF.

The CDR3 spells CASSFNSLQETQYF. In DNA, the CDR3 is TGTGCCAGCAGTTTCAACAGCCTCCAAGAGACCCAGTACTTC. The chain carries TRBV27 and TRBJ2-5, with D unclear. Trimming left V 3 bases short and J 1 base short, with 9 bases between. Germline CDR1 reads MNHEY; CDR2 reads SMNVEV (reference sequence). This CDR3 has 14 residues.

The rearrangement uses TRBV2 and TRBJ2-3, with 7 bases fitting TRBD1. The V and J ends lost 5 bases and 4 bases, in that order; junction bases with no gene match: 6. CDR1 and CDR2 from the germline V gene are SNHLY and FYNNEI. The CDR3 is 14 amino acids. CDR3 DNA sequence: TGTGCCAGCAGTCGCCTGCAGGGGGCAGATACGCAGTATTTT. This gives the protein CASSRLQGADTQYF. Variable domain in full (rest from reference TRBV2 and TRBJ2-3): EPEVTQTPSHQVTQMGQEVILRCVPISNHLYFYWYRQILGQKVEFLVSFYNNEISEKSEIFDDQFSVERPDGSNFTLKIRSTKLEDSAMYFCASSRLQGADTQYFGPGTRLTVL.

This chain connects TRBV10-3 to TRBJ2-5; tentatively, D is TRBD1 (5 bases). The CDR3 spans 13 residues. Germline V gene sequence: CDR1 ENHRY, CDR2 SYGVKD. The V end was cut by 8 bases, the J end by 2 bases, with 12 bases between. Here the CDR3 reads CAIQGSLQETQYF. The CDR3 coding sequence is TGTGCCATCCAGGGCAGCCTACAAGAGACCCAGTACTTC.

This chain joins TRBV6-5 and TRBJ2-1, with D maybe TRBD2 (6 bases). CDR3 length: 13 residues. Germline assignment: CDR1 MNHEY and CDR2 SVGAGI. V lost 0 bases, J lost 7 bases, and 7 bases lay in between. CDR3 nucleotides: TGTGCCAGCAGTTACTCTGGGACTAATGAGCAGTTCTTC. Its protein is CASSYSGTNEQFF.

The chain has TRBV19 and TRBJ2-2; 9 bases match TRBD2. Trimming removed 7 bases from V and 1 base from J; junction bases left unmatched: 1. The germline V gene encodes CDR1 LNHDA and CDR2 SQIVND (reference sequence). The CDR3 totals 14 residues. Here the CDR3 reads CASMTSGNTGELFF. The CDR3 DNA reads TGTGCCAGTATGACTAGCGGGAACACCGGGGAGCTGTTTTTT. The variable domain in full, with the rest retrieved from reference TRBV19 and TRBJ2-2, is DGGITQSPKYLFRKEGQNVTLSCEQNLNHDAMYWYRQDPGQGLRLIYYSQIVNDFQKGDIAEGYSVSREKKESFPLTVTSAQKNPTAFYLCASMTSGNTGELFFGEGSRLTVL.

A few counts support this clone. This chain joins TRBV9 and TRBJ2-3; D may be TRBD2 (5 bases). Trimming pared 0 bases from V and 4 bases from J, leaving 12 bases between. The CDR3 contains 15 residues. The germline V gene encodes CDR1 SGDLS and CDR2 YYNGEE. The CDR3 reads CASSVGNAGADTQYF. In nucleotides, the CDR3 is TGTGCCAGCAGCGTAGGAAACGCGGGTGCAGATACGCAGTATTTT.

J is TRBJ1-5 and V is TRBV2, with D perhaps TRBD1 (6 bases). The CDR3 covers 15 residues. Between the trimmed V and J ends, which lost 2 bases and 2 bases, there was a span of 10 bases. Germline V gene lookup returns CDR1 SNHLY and CDR2 FYNNEI. CDR3: CASSELAGGNQPQHF. CDR3 nucleotide sequence: TGTGCCAGCAGTGAACTGGCAGGGGGCAATCAGCCCCAGCATTTT. Full variable domain (missing parts from reference TRBV2 and TRBJ1-5): EPEVTQTPSHQVTQMGQEVILRCVPISNHLYFYWYRQILGQKVEFLVSFYNNEISEKSEIFDDQFSVERPDGSNFTLKIRSTKLEDSAMYFCASSELAGGNQPQHFGDGTRLSIL.

This sequence joins TRBV5-4 and TRBJ1-6, with a tentative D call TRBD1 (5 bases). Germline CDR1 SGHNT, CDR2 YYREEE (reference sequence). Deletions cut 4 bases from V and 7 bases from J, with 9 bases between. The CDR3 length is 13 residues. The CDR3 region is CASSTGKNSPLHF. The CDR3 DNA follows: TGTGCCAGCAGCACAGGAAAAAATTCACCCCTCCACTTT.

The chain employs TRBV5-6 and TRBJ2-7, with D unclear. This CDR3 has 11 residues. Germline loops: CDR1 SGHDT, CDR2 YYEEEE. Trimming stripped 4 bases from V and 2 bases from J, with 4 bases between. CDR3 region: CASSQAYEQYF. The DNA for the CDR3 is TGTGCCAGCAGCCAGGCCTACGAGCAGTACTTC.

Remarks on this clone: Different DNA sequences within this sample yield the same CDR3. The chain links TRBV7-2 to TRBJ2-5; D call uncertain. CDR3 length: 12 amino acids. Germline CDR1 is SGHTA and CDR2 is FQGNSA. V was trimmed by 1 base and J by 5 bases, leaving 5 bases between them. In nucleotides, the CDR3 is TGTGCCAGCAGCTTAGTACGGGAGACCCAGTACTTC. This codes for CASSLVRETQYF.